These 30 T cell receptor beta chains were all obtained from the same sample, sequenced in a study of blood T cell repertoires in COVID-19. Assay: immunoSEQ multiplex PCR; the TCRdb copy retains only in-frame clones and omits some. Here the sample spans roughly 330,000 clones, about 87% being singletons. The specimen was PBMCs or T cells enriched from blood (not recorded which). Receptor source: a woman aged 30 to 39 who had recovered from COVID-19.

This sequence joins TRBV11-3 and TRBJ2-3, with 11 bases fitting TRBD2. The germline V gene encodes CDR1 SGHNT and CDR2 YENEEA. This CDR3 has 15 residues. J lost 5 bases, V lost 6 bases, and 7 bases had no gene match. The CDR3 nucleotides are TGTGCCAGCAGTGCTAGCGGGGGGCGGGGAGATACGCAGTATTTT. As protein: CASSASGGRGDTQYF.

The CDR3 DNA is TGTGCCAGCTTCACTGGTGAAAAACTGTTTTTT. It codes for CASFTGEKLFF. The chain links TRBV3-1 (or the pseudogene TRBV3-2) to TRBJ1-4, with unresolved D. This CDR3 is 11 amino acids long. The V end lost 8 bases, the J end lost 7 bases, and 8 bases lay between the germline ends. Germline lookup yields CDR1 LGHDT and CDR2 YNNKEL (reference sequence).

The V call is TRBV5-1, the J call TRBJ2-3; D remains ambiguous. V lost 4 bases and J lost 1, with 10 bases in between. The germline gives CDR1 SGHRS, CDR2 YFSETQ. There are 14 residues in the CDR3. CDR3 sequence: CASSAVRRTDTQYF. CDR3 coding DNA: TGCGCCAGCAGCGCCGTGAGGCGCACAGATACGCAGTATTTT.

The rearrangement uses TRBV27 and TRBJ2-3, with 7 bases identical to TRBD1. From germline, CDR1 is MNHEY and CDR2 SMNVEV (reference sequence). Trimming cost V 5 bases and J 4 bases; bases outside gene matches: 15. There are 17 residues in the CDR3. The CDR3 here is CASSLEGITGDPDTQYF. The CDR3 coding sequence is TGTGCCAGCAGTCTCGAGGGTATAACAGGGGACCCAGATACGCAGTATTTT.

The gene calls are TRBV6-2 or TRBV6-3 and TRBJ2-5; TRBD1 matches 10 bases. The V and J ends lost 4 bases and 4 bases, in that order; junction bases with no gene match: 3. The CDR3 spans 14 residues. CDR1 is MNHEY, CDR2 SVGEGT, per germline. CDR3 in DNA: TGTGCCAGCAGTTTCTGGACAGGGGGAGAGACCCAGTACTTC. Translation gives CASSFWTGGETQYF.

This rearrangement joins TRBV28 to TRBJ1-3, with D possibly matching TRBD1 (5 bases). Germline V gene sequence: CDR1 MDHEN, CDR2 SYDVKM. The CDR3 sequence is 15 residues long. V lost 8 bases and J lost 2, with 16 bases in between. The CDR3 here is CASYTGGMAGNTIYF. The CDR3, as DNA: TGTGCCAGCTATACGGGGGGTATGGCTGGAAACACCATATATTTT.

This clone showed up just once. The chain joins TRBV5-4 to TRBJ1-1; D might be TRBD1 (6 bases). The V gene lost 4 bases and the J gene lost 1 base, with 14 bases spanning the gap. The CDR3 runs to 15 residues. Germline V gene sequence: CDR1 SGHNT, CDR2 YYREEE (reference sequence). The CDR3 sequence is CASSQLTGGNTEAFF. In DNA form, the CDR3 reads TGTGCCAGCAGCCAACTGACAGGAGGGAACACTGAAGCTTTCTTT.

The J gene is TRBJ1-6, the V gene TRBV4-3, with TRBD1 matching over 8 bases. V lost 3 bases to trimming and J lost 9 bases; unmatched junction nucleotides: 4. Germline V gene sequence: CDR1 LGHNA, CDR2 YSLEER. CDR3 length: 14 amino acids. The CDR3 is CASSQDREGSPLHF. CDR3 bases: TGCGCCAGCAGCCAGGACAGGGAGGGTTCACCCCTCCACTTT.

The V gene is TRBV7-9, the J gene TRBJ2-5, with 7 bases identical to TRBD1. This CDR3 is 16 amino acids long. V lost 0 bases to trimming and J lost 5 bases; unmatched junction nucleotides: 9. Germline CDR1 reads SEHNR; CDR2 reads FQNEAQ (reference sequence). CDR3 bases: TGTGCCAGCAGCTTAGCCCGACAGGGTGGGGCGGAGACCCAGTACTTC. As protein: CASSLARQGGAETQYF.

The gene calls are TRBV28 and TRBJ2-3; D possibly corresponds to TRBD1 (5 bases). The CDR3 loop spans 13 amino acids. The V end lost 4 bases, the J end lost 2 bases, and 7 bases lay between the germline ends. The V gene's germline CDR1 is MDHEN and CDR2 SYDVKM. The CDR3 bases are TGTGCCAGCAGTTGGGGCAACACAGATACGCAGTATTTT. Translation gives CASSWGNTDTQYF.

The rearrangement uses TRBV21-1 and TRBJ1-2. TRBV21-1 is a pseudogene segment. This CDR3 comprises 13 residues. Here the CDR3 DNA reads TGTGCCAGCAGCAAGCGGAATTACTATGGCTACACCTTC. Encoded protein: CASSKRNYYGYTF.

This rearrangement joins TRBV5-4 to TRBJ2-7; 7 nucleotides align to TRBD2. The ends lost 0 bases at V and 2 bases at J; junction bases unmatched: 11. The CDR3 consists of 17 residues. Germline CDR1 and CDR2: SGHNT and YYREEE (reference sequence). CDR3: CASSLASGANLAYEQYF. For the CDR3, the DNA is TGTGCCAGCAGCTTGGCCAGCGGGGCTAACCTCGCCTACGAGCAGTACTTC.

This clone turned up a few times. The chain recombines TRBV5-6 with TRBJ1-1, with 10 bases lining up with TRBD1. Germline CDR1 SGHDT, CDR2 YYEEEE. Trimming at V came to 3 bases and at J to 9 bases, leaving 11 bases not matched to a gene. This CDR3 has 15 amino acids. The chain's CDR3 is CASSSAGTGASKAFF. The CDR3 region has the DNA TGTGCCAGCAGCTCCGCCGGGACAGGGGCCTCAAAAGCTTTCTTT.

The V call is TRBV18, the J call TRBJ1-3; D not certain. This CDR3 region has 16 residues. Trimming left V 4 bases short and J 3 bases short, with 16 bases between. Germline-derived CDR1 and CDR2 are KGHSH and LQKENI. CDR3: CASSLQQGRDGNTIYF. The CDR3 nucleotides are TGTGCCAGCTCACTACAACAAGGGAGGGATGGAAACACCATATATTTT.

The chain links TRBV6-2 or TRBV6-3 to TRBJ1-2; 11 nucleotides align to TRBD1. Germline V gene sequence: CDR1 MNHEY, CDR2 SVGEGT. The CDR3 sequence is 15 residues long. The V gene end was trimmed by 5 bases and the J gene end by 4 bases; junction bases not matched to a gene: 6. This CDR3 is CASSDPGTGGYGYTF. CDR3 in DNA: TGTGCCAGCAGTGATCCAGGGACAGGGGGCTATGGCTACACCTTC.

The V call is TRBV5-1, the J call TRBJ2-3; perhaps TRBD1 as D (6 bases). Germline loops: CDR1 SGHRS, CDR2 YFSETQ. V lost 2 bases, J lost 6 bases, and 19 bases lay in between. The CDR3 extends over 16 amino acids. CDR3 in DNA: TGCGCCAGCAGCTTTGTACAGGGTGTTGGAGGTGATACGCAGTATTTT. Translation: CASSFVQGVGGDTQYF.

J is TRBJ2-7 and V is TRBV18, with a possible D match to TRBD1 (6 bases). This CDR3 contains 14 residues. Germline values: CDR1 KGHSH, CDR2 LQKENI. The V end was cut by 2 bases, the J end by 6 bases, with 14 bases between. In DNA, the CDR3 is TGTGCCAGCTCACCAGGGGGCGGTGCGAGCGAGCAGTACTTC. Its translation: CASSPGGGASEQYF.

This clone showed up just a few times. The chain employs TRBV29-1 and TRBJ1-3, with D possibly being TRBD1 (5 bases). The CDR3 is made up of 14 amino acids. Germline V gene data show CDR1 as SQVTM and CDR2 as ANQGSEA. Trimming stripped 3 bases from V and 4 bases from J, with 13 bases between. The DNA for the CDR3 is TGCAGCGTTGACTTAGCAGGGCGGGGAAACACCATATATTTT. It is translated as CSVDLAGRGNTIYF.

This chain joins TRBV6-1 and TRBJ1-2; no definite D call. The CDR3 contains 14 residues. CDR1 is MNHNS, CDR2 SASEGT, per germline. Trimming cost V 3 bases and J 1 base, with 9 bases left between them. CDR3 in amino acids: CASSDLSSNYGYTF. As DNA, the CDR3 is TGTGCCAGCAGTGATTTGTCCAGTAACTATGGCTACACCTTC.

The chain has TRBV7-2 and TRBJ2-2; 13 positions match TRBD2. This CDR3 region has 17 residues. Germline values: CDR1 SGHTA, CDR2 FQGNSA. V lost 4 bases to trimming and J lost 8 bases; unmatched junction nucleotides: 10. This CDR3 reads CASSWQGLAGVQGELFF. The CDR3 DNA reads TGTGCCAGCAGCTGGCAAGGACTAGCGGGGGTTCAGGGGGAGCTGTTTTTT.

This chain connects TRBV2 to TRBJ2-7; weak D call: TRBD1 (6 bases). The CDR3 runs to 14 residues. Germline CDR1 and CDR2: SNHLY and FYNNEI. V dropped 5 bases and J dropped 4 bases, with 15 bases sitting between them. The CDR3 bases are TGTGCCAGCAGTTCGACAGGTCCGGGATACGAGCAGTACTTC. Its protein is CASSSTGPGYEQYF.

V gene TRBV19 combines with J gene TRBJ1-1; D gene unclear. V was pared by 8 bases and J by 4 bases, with 14 bases between. This CDR3 contains 13 residues. CDR1 and CDR2 (germline): LNHDA, SQIVND (reference sequence). The CDR3 loop reads CASGSRVGTEAFF. DNA for the CDR3: TGTGCCAGTGGCTCCCGGGTTGGCACTGAAGCTTTCTTT.

J is TRBJ2-5 and V is TRBV7-6; D uncertain. The germline CDR1 and CDR2 sequences are SGHVS and FNYEAQ. Trimming took off 2 bases at V and 2 bases at J, with 6 bases between the two ends. The CDR3 consists of 13 residues. The CDR3 DNA is TGTGCCAGCAGCTTAATAGAGCAAGAGACCCAGTACTTC. Its translation: CASSLIEQETQYF.

This sequence joins TRBV19 and TRBJ1-5; the D gene is possibly TRBD1 (5 bases). Trimming shortened V by 6 bases and J by 3 bases, and 9 bases separated the two germline ends. The CDR3 has 13 amino acids. The V gene's germline CDR1 is LNHDA and CDR2 SQIVND (reference sequence). The CDR3 spells CASSPGVNQPQHF. The CDR3 DNA sequence: TGTGCCAGTAGCCCGGGGGTCAATCAGCCCCAGCATTTT.

The rearrangement joins TRBV7-8 to TRBJ2-7; TRBD1 matches at 8 bases. The trim removed 3 bases at V and 5 bases at J, leaving 6 bases unmatched. Germline assignment: CDR1 SGHVS and CDR2 FQNEAQ. CDR3 length equals 14 residues. In DNA, the CDR3 is TGTGCCAGCAGCTTTGGGACAGGCCTTGACGAGCAGTACTTC. As protein: CASSFGTGLDEQYF.

The V gene is TRBV11-2, the J gene TRBJ1-1, with 7 bases matching TRBD1. The CDR3 contains 15 residues. Trimming took 5 bases from V and 0 from J; bases not matched to a gene: 6. Per germline, CDR1 SGHAT and CDR2 FQNNGV. CDR3 in DNA: TGTGCCAGCAGCCAAACAGGGGCGATGAACACTGAAGCTTTCTTT. This gives the protein CASSQTGAMNTEAFF. Complete variable domain (other parts from reference TRBV11-2 and TRBJ1-1): EAGVAQSPRYKIIEKRQSVAFWCNPISGHATLYWYQQILGQGPKLLIQFQNNGVVDDSQLPKDRFSAERLKGVDSTLKIQPAKLEDSAVYLCASSQTGAMNTEAFFGQGTRLTVV.

The V call is TRBV19, the J call TRBJ2-2; D is perhaps TRBD2 (7 bases). Per germline, CDR1 LNHDA and CDR2 SQIVND (reference sequence). The CDR3 extends over 14 amino acids. V lost 6 bases and J lost 5, with 13 bases in between. The CDR3 DNA is TGTGCCAGTAGCGGGGGGCCTTGGACCGGGGAGCTGTTTTTT. Translated: CASSGGPWTGELFF. Full variable domain (missing parts from reference TRBV19 and TRBJ2-2): DGGITQSPKYLFRKEGQNVTLSCEQNLNHDAMYWYRQDPGQGLRLIYYSQIVNDFQKGDIAEGYSVSREKKESFPLTVTSAQKNPTAFYLCASSGGPWTGELFFGEGSRLTVL.

The chain joins TRBV20-1 to TRBJ1-6; TRBD1 is a possible D gene (6 bases). From germline, CDR1 is DFQATT and CDR2 SNEGSKA (reference sequence). The CDR3 sequence is 13 residues long. V lost 3 bases and J 8 bases, leaving 11 bases between the germline ends. The CDR3 sequence: CSASQQGDSPLHF. The DNA of the CDR3 is TGCAGTGCTAGTCAACAGGGTGATTCACCCCTCCACTTT.

V is TRBV19 and J is TRBJ2-3; TRBD1 matches 10 bases. Germline V CDR1 and CDR2: LNHDA, SQIVND (reference sequence). Trimming took 4 bases from V and 6 from J; bases not matched to a gene: 7. The CDR3 consists of 15 residues. DNA of the CDR3: TGTGCCAGTAGTACGACAGGGGGCGGCTTGGATACGCAGTATTTT. It specifies CASSTTGGGLDTQYF.

The J gene is TRBJ1-1, the V gene TRBV5-4, with D hard to call. CDR3 length: 13 amino acids. The germline V and J ends were trimmed by 2 bases and 4 bases, with 9 bases remaining between them. The V gene's germline CDR1 is SGHNT and CDR2 YYREEE (reference sequence). DNA for the CDR3: TGTGCCAGCAGCTTCTTGCTGAGCACTGAAGCTTTCTTT. This gives the protein CASSFLLSTEAFF.